Given below is one TCR beta chain in context. Its antigen is not identified. V shed 7 bases and J 4 bases; nucleotides not matched to a gene: 8. Germline CDR1 and CDR2: ENHRY and SYGVKD. This CDR3 has 14 residues. The data stem from a study of T cell responses to AZD1222 COVID-19 vaccine. Study results and caveats: Among vaccine-associated CD4 TCRs, coverage spanned spike, with dominance at 160-218 and 743-854.

Sequencing was performed with immunoSEQ multiplex PCR; in TCRdb, only in-frame clones are kept and a portion is missing. The repertoire holds about 84,000 clones, with 70% to 90% as singletons. Material: peripheral blood, obtained 28 days after the second AZD1222 dose. This TCR was recovered from an adult who received the AZD1222 COVID-19 vaccine. J is TRBJ2-3 and V is TRBV10-3, with 7 bases matching TRBD2. Written as DNA, the CDR3 is TGTGCCATCAAGTGGGGGGGATTCTCAGATACGCAGTATTTT. Translated, it gives CAIKWGGFSDTQYF.